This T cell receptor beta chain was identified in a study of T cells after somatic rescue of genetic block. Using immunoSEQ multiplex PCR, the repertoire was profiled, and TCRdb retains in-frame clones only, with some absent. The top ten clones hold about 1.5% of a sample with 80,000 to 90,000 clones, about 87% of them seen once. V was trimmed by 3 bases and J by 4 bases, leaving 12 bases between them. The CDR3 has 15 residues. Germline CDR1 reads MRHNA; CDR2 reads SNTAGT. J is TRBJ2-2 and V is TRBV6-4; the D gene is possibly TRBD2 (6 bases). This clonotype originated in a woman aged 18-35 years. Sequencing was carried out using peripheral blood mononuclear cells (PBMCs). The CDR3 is CASSELIGGTGELFF. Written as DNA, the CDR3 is TGTGCCAGCAGTGAGCTGATCGGGGGCACCGGGGAGCTGTTTTTT.